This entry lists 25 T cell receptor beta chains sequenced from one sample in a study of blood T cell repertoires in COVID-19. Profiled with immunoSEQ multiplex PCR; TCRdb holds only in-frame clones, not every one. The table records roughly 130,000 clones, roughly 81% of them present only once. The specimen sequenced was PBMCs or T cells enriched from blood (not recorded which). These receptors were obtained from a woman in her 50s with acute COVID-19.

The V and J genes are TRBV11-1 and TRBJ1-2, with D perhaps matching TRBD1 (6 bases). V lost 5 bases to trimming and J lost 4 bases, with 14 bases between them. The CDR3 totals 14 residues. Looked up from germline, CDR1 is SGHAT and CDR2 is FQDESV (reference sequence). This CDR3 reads CASSPYRAVYGYTF. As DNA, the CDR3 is TGTGCCAGCAGCCCCTACAGGGCGGTCTATGGCTACACCTTC.

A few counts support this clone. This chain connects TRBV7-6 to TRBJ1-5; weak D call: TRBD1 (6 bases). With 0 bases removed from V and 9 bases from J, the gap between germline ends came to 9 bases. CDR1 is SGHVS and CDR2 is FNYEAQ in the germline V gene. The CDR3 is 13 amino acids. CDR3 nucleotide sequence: TGTGCCAGCAGCTTAGCAGGGGGACGGCCCCAGCATTTT. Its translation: CASSLAGGRPQHF. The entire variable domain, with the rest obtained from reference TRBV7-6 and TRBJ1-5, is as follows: GAGVSQSPRYKVTKRGQDVALRCDPISGHVSLYWYRQALGQGPEFLTYFNYEAQQDKSGLPNDRFSAERPEGSISTLTIQRTEQRDSAMYRCASSLAGGRPQHFGDGTRLSIL.

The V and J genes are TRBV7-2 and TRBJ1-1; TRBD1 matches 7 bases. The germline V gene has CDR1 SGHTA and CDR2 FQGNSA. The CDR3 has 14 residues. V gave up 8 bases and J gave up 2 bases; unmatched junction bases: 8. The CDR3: CASLKGQINTEAFF. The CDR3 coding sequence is TGTGCCAGCTTGAAGGGACAGATAAACACTGAAGCTTTCTTT.

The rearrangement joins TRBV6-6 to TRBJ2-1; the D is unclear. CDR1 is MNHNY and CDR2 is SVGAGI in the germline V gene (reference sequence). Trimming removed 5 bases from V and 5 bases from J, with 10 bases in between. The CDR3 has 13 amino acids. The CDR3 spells CASSPSSNNEQFF. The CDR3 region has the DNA TGTGCCAGCAGTCCCTCTAGTAACAATGAGCAGTTCTTC.

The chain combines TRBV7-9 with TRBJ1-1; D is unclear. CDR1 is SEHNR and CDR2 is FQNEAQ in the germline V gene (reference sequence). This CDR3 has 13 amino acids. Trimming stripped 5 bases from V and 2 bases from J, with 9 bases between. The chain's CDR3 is CASSPRGNTEAFF. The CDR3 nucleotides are TGTGCCAGCAGCCCCCGAGGTAACACTGAAGCTTTCTTT.

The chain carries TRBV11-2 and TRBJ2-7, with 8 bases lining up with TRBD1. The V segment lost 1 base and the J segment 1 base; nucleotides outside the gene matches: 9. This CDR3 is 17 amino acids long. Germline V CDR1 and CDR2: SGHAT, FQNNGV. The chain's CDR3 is CASSLVGGTGVSYEQYF. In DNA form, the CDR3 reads TGTGCCAGCAGCTTAGTGGGTGGGACAGGAGTTTCCTACGAGCAGTACTTC.

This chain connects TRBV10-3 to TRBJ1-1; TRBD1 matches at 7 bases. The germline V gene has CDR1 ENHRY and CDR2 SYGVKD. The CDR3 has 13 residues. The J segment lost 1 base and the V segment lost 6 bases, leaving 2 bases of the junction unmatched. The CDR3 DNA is TGTGCCATCAGGGACAGGCCGAACACTGAAGCTTTCTTT. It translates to CAIRDRPNTEAFF.

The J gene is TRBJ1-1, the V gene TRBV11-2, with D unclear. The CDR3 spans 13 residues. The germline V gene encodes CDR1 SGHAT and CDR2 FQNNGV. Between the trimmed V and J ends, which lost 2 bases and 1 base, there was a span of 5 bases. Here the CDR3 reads CASSLNRNTEAFF. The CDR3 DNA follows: TGTGCCAGCAGCTTAAACAGGAACACTGAAGCTTTCTTT.

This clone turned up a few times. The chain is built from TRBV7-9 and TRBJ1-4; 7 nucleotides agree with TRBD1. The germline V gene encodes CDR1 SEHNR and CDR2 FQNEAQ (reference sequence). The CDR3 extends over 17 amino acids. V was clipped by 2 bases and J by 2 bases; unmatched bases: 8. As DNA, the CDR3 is TGTGCCAGCAGCTTATATCGGACAGGTGGTACTAATGAAAAACTGTTTTTT. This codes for CASSLYRTGGTNEKLFF.

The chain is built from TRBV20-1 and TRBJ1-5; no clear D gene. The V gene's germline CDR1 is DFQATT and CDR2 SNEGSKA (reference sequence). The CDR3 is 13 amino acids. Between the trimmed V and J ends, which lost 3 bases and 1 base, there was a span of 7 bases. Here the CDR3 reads CSASGGSNQPQHF. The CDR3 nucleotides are TGCAGTGCTAGTGGCGGGAGCAATCAGCCCCAGCATTTT.

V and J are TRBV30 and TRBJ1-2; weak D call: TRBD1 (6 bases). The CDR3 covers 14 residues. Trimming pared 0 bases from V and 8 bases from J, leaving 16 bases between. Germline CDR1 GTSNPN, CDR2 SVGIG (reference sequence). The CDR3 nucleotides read TGTGCCTGGAGTGTTGGGACATCTTTCGGCGGCTACACCTTC. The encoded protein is CAWSVGTSFGGYTF.

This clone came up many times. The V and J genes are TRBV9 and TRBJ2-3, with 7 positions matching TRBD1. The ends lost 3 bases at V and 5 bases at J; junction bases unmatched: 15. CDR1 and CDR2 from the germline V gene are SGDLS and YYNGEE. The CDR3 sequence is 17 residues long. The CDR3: CASSETLSGGKGDTQYF. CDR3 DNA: TGTGCCAGCAGCGAGACCCTCTCAGGGGGTAAGGGAGATACGCAGTATTTT.

CDR3 in amino acids: CASSGQAAHTGELFF. CDR3 sequence (DNA): TGTGCCAGCAGCGGACAGGCGGCCCACACCGGGGAGCTGTTTTTT. The V call is TRBV2, the J call TRBJ2-2, with 7 bases matching TRBD1. The trim removed 6 bases at V and 3 bases at J, leaving 7 bases unmatched. This CDR3 region has 15 residues. Looked up from germline, CDR1 is SNHLY and CDR2 is FYNNEI. Full variable domain (remainder filled in from reference TRBV2 and TRBJ2-2): EPEVTQTPSHQVTQMGQEVILRCVPISNHLYFYWYRQILGQKVEFLVSFYNNEISEKSEIFDDQFSVERPDGSNFTLKIRSTKLEDSAMYFCASSGQAAHTGELFFGEGSRLTVL.

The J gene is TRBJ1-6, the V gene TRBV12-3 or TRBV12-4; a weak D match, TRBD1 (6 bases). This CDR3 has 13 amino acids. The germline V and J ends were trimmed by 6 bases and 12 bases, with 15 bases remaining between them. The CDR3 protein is CASRWGGVEPLHF. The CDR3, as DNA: TGTGCCAGCAGATGGGGGGGCGTTGAACCCCTCCACTTT.

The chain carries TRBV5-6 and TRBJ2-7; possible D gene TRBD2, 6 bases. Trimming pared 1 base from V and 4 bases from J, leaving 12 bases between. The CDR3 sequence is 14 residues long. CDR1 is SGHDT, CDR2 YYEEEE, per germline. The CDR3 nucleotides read TGTGCCAGCAGCTTGTTAGCGGATCAGTACGAGCAGTACTTC. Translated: CASSLLADQYEQYF.

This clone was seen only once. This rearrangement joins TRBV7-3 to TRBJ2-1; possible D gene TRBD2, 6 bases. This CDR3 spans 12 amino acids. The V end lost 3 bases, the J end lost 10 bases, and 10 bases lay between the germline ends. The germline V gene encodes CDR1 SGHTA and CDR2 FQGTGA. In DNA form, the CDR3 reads TGTGCCAGCAGCTTGCTTGGGGGGGAGCAGTTCTTC. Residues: CASSLLGGEQFF.

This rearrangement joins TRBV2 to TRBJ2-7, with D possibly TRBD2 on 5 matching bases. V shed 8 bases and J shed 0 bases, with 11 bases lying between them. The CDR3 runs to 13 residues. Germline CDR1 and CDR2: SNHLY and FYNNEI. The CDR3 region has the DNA TGTGCCAGCGGAGGCAAAAACTCCTACGAGCAGTACTTC. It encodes CASGGKNSYEQYF.

CDR3 bases: TGTGCCAGCACGCCCGGGACTAGCGGGATGTACGAGCAGTACTTC. This encodes CASTPGTSGMYEQYF. The rearrangement links TRBV3-1 (or the pseudogene TRBV3-2) to TRBJ2-7; 13 nucleotides line up with TRBD2. With V trimmed by 7 bases and J by 4 bases, 7 bases remained unmatched. Germline V gene sequence: CDR1 LGHDT, CDR2 YNNKEL (reference sequence). This CDR3 comprises 15 residues.

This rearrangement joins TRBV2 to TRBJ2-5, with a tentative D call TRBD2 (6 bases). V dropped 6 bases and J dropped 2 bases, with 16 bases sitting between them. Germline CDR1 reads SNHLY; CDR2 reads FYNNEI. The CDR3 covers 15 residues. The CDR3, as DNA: TGTGCCAGCAGGGCCCTGTCAGGGAGGCAAGAGACCCAGTACTTC. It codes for CASRALSGRQETQYF.

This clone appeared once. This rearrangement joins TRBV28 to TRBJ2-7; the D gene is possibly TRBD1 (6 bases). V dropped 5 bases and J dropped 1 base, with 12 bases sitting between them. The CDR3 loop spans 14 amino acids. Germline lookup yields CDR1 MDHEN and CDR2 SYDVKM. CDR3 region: CASSPWDKSYEQYF. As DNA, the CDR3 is TGTGCCAGCAGTCCTTGGGACAAGTCCTACGAGCAGTACTTC.

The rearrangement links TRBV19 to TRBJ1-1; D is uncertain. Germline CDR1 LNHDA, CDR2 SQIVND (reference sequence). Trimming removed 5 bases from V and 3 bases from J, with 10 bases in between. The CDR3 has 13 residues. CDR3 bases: TGTGCCAGTAGTCCAGTAGCGGACACTGAAGCTTTCTTT. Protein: CASSPVADTEAFF.

CDR3 in amino acids: CASSWSGTSGRWEQFF. CDR3 bases: TGTGCCAGCAGCTGGTCCGGGACTAGCGGGAGGTGGGAGCAGTTCTTC. J is TRBJ2-1 and V is TRBV7-3; the match to TRBD2 covers 15 bases. From germline, CDR1 is SGHTA and CDR2 FQGTGA. With V trimmed by 4 bases and J by 10 bases, 8 bases remained unmatched. CDR3 length: 16 residues.

The CDR3 bases are TGCGCCAGCAGCCTTTTAACGGGTTCTTACGAGCAGTACTTC. Its translation: CASSLLTGSYEQYF. This chain joins TRBV5-1 and TRBJ2-7; no definite D call. This CDR3 has 14 residues. CDR1 is SGHRS and CDR2 is YFSETQ in the germline V gene. Between the trimmed V and J ends, which lost 4 bases and 4 bases, there was a span of 15 bases. The full variable domain, completed using reference TRBV5-1 and TRBJ2-7, is KAGVTQTPRYLIKTRGQQVTLSCSPISGHRSVSWYQQTPGQGLQFLFEYFSETQRNKGNFPGRFSGRQFSNSRSEMNVSTLELGDSALYLCASSLLTGSYEQYFGPGTRLTVT.

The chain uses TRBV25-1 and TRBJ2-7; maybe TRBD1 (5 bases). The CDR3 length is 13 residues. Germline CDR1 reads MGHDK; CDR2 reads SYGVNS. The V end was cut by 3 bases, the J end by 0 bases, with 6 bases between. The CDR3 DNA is TGTGCCAGCAGTGAGACAGTCTCCTACGAGCAGTACTTC. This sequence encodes CASSETVSYEQYF.

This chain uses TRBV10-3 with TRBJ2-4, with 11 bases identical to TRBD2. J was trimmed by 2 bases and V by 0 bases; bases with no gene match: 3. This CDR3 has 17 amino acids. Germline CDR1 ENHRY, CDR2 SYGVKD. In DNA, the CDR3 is TGTGCCATCAGTGAGTCTAGCGGGAGGGCCACCAAAAACATTCAGTACTTC. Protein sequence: CAISESSGRATKNIQYF.